The 25 T cell receptor beta chains given below trace back to one sample, sequenced in a study of T cell repertoires in cytomegalovirus infection. Their antigens remain unidentified. MiXCR was run by TCRdb on the reads, yielding one entry per CDR3 protein. The data show fewer than 1,000,000 distinct CDR3 sequences, with about a third seen just once and more than 12% held by the top ten. Sequenced material: cultured CD8+ T cells from PBMCs, taken from culture after CMV antigen stimulation. All receptors come from a human donor in good health (CMV status not recorded). Some clones in this sample may be carry-over from other donors' samples.

The chain combines TRBV3-1 with TRBJ2-5, with D perhaps TRBD1 or TRBD2 (5 bases each). Looked up from germline, CDR1 is LGHDT and CDR2 is YNNKEL (reference sequence). The germline V and J ends were trimmed by 0 bases and 5 bases, with 10 bases remaining between them. The CDR3 totals 14 residues. Here the CDR3 reads CASSQDAGDETQYF. The CDR3 DNA sequence: TGTGCCAGCAGCCAAGACGCCGGGGACGAGACCCAGTACTTC.

This clonotype came up a few times. V is TRBV12-3 or TRBV12-4 and J is TRBJ1-2; no clear D gene. The CDR3 loop spans 13 amino acids. The V end lost 11 bases, the J end lost 4 bases, and 17 bases lay between the germline ends. CDR3 in DNA: TGTGCCGTATTGTCCCTAATTAGCTATGGCTACACCTTC. Translation: CAVLSLISYGYTF.

This chain links TRBV27 with TRBJ2-7; tentatively, D is TRBD2 (5 bases). The CDR3 sequence is 15 residues long. Per the germline V gene, CDR1 is MNHEY and CDR2 is SMNVEV (reference sequence). V lost 5 bases and J 7 bases, leaving 21 bases between the germline ends. The CDR3 DNA reads as TGTGCCAGCAGTCCCCTCCCCTTTAGCGTTGGTGAGCAGTACGTC. Protein product: CASSPLPFSVGEQYV.

This clonotype has a count of ten or more. The J gene is TRBJ2-1, the V gene TRBV7-2; 12 bases fit TRBD2. V dropped 4 bases and J dropped 8; count of bases not matched to a gene: 6. This CDR3 contains 15 residues. Germline values: CDR1 SGHTA, CDR2 FQGNSA. The CDR3 spells CASSWTSGTSYEQFF. CDR3 nucleotides: TGTGCCAGCAGCTGGACTAGCGGGACCAGCTATGAGCAGTTCTTC.

This clonotype was observed at least ten times. This chain links TRBV7-8 with TRBJ1-1; D ambiguous. Trimming removed 2 bases from V and 1 base from J, with 8 bases in between. The CDR3 is made up of 14 amino acids. Germline V CDR1 and CDR2: SGHVS, FQNEAQ. In nucleotides, the CDR3 is TGTGCCAGCAGCTTACCGGAAGGGAACACTGAAGCTTTCTTT. This translates into CASSLPEGNTEAFF. Filled out from reference TRBV7-8 and TRBJ1-1, the complete variable domain reads GAGVSQSPRYKVAKRGQDVALRCDPISGHVSLFWYQQALGQGPEFLTYFQNEAQLDKSGLPSDRFFAERPEGSVSTLKIQRTQQEDSAVYLCASSLPEGNTEAFFGQGTRLTVV.

There are a few counts of this clonotype. The CDR3 loop is CASSSDRKVEAFF. CDR3 DNA sequence: TGTGCCAGCAGCTCGGACAGAAAGGTTGAAGCTTTCTTT. The rearrangement uses TRBV7-2 and TRBJ1-1; D possibly corresponds to TRBD1 (6 bases). Between the trimmed V and J ends, which lost 4 bases and 7 bases, there was a span of 13 bases. The CDR3 is 13 residues long. The germline V gene has CDR1 SGHTA and CDR2 FQGNSA. Variable domain in full (rest from reference TRBV7-2 and TRBJ1-1): GAGVSQSPSNKVTEKGKDVELRCDPISGHTALYWYRQSLGQGLEFLIYFQGNSAPDKSGLPSDRFSAERTGGSVSTLTIQRTQQEDSAVYLCASSSDRKVEAFFGQGTRLTVV.

This clonotype came up a few times. The chain couples TRBV7-6 to TRBJ2-5; D not resolved. The CDR3 runs 11 residues. The V gene lost 10 bases and the J gene lost 5 bases, with 11 bases spanning the gap. CDR1 is SGHVS, CDR2 FNYEAQ, per germline. The CDR3 region has the DNA TGTGCCACCTTGAGTGGGGAGACCCAGTACTTC. Translated, it gives CATLSGETQYF. Full variable domain (remainder filled in from reference TRBV7-6 and TRBJ2-5): GAGVSQSPRYKVTKRGQDVALRCDPISGHVSLYWYRQALGQGPEFLTYFNYEAQQDKSGLPNDRFSAERPEGSISTLTIQRTEQRDSAMYRCATLSGETQYFGPGTRLLVL.

The CDR3 nucleotides read TGTGCCAGCAGTTACGAATGGCAGGGGGTAGAGCCCCAGCATTTT. It specifies CASSYEWQGVEPQHF. The rearrangement joins TRBV6-2 or TRBV6-3 to TRBJ1-5; 7 positions agree with TRBD1. Germline trimming cut 2 bases from V and 8 bases from J; bases unmatched to any gene: 9. The CDR3 is made up of 15 amino acids. Per germline, CDR1 MNHEY and CDR2 SVGEGT.

The V gene is TRBV27, the J gene TRBJ1-2; D call uncertain. Germline loops: CDR1 MNHEY, CDR2 SMNVEV (reference sequence). CDR3 length: 11 residues. With 4 bases removed from V and 6 bases from J, the gap between germline ends came to 6 bases. CDR3 nucleotides: TGTGCCAGCAGTTCCCCAAATGGCTACACCTTC. Its protein is CASSSPNGYTF.

This chain uses TRBV7-9 with TRBJ2-5, with 11 bases aligning to TRBD2. The CDR3 extends over 16 amino acids. The V and J ends lost 4 bases and 5 bases, in that order; junction bases with no gene match: 9. Germline values: CDR1 SEHNR, CDR2 FQNEAQ (reference sequence). Here the CDR3 DNA reads TGTGCCAGCAGCTCTCACCGACTAGCGGGGCAGGAGACCCAGTACTTC. Its protein is CASSSHRLAGQETQYF.

This chain uses TRBV28 with TRBJ2-4, with 10 bases that match TRBD1. The CDR3 is 18 residues long. The V gene end was trimmed by 10 bases and the J gene end by 1 base; junction bases not matched to a gene: 16. Per the germline V gene, CDR1 is MDHEN and CDR2 is SYDVKM. The CDR3: CANRQAGTGDWAKNIQYF. CDR3 sequence (DNA): TGTGCCAACAGGCAAGCCGGGACAGGGGACTGGGCCAAAAACATTCAGTACTTC.

The chain links TRBV4-1 to TRBJ1-2; D not certain. CDR1 is MGHRA, CDR2 YSYEKL, per germline. V shed 6 bases and J shed 7 bases, with 15 bases lying between them. The CDR3 has 13 residues. CDR3 in amino acids: CASSTTDGPGYTF. Written as DNA, the CDR3 is TGCGCCAGCAGTACCACGGACGGGCCTGGCTACACCTTC.

CDR3 in amino acids: CSVNSGLSSYNEQFF. CDR3 nucleotide sequence: TGCAGCGTCAATAGCGGCCTAAGCTCCTACAATGAGCAGTTCTTC. The chain carries TRBV29-1 and TRBJ2-1; D possibly corresponds to TRBD2 (6 bases). V shed 6 bases and J shed 0 bases, with 15 bases lying between them. In germline, CDR1 is SQVTM, CDR2 ANQGSEA. The CDR3 is 15 amino acids.

CDR3 DNA sequence: TGTGCCAGCAGTTTAGATTCTGAGCGTTTTTCGTGGGGAAACACCATATATTTT. Translating it yields CASSLDSERFSWGNTIYF. The chain is built from TRBV12-3 or TRBV12-4 and TRBJ1-3; D gene uncertain. The CDR3 runs 18 residues. V was pared by 1 base and J by 4 bases, with 20 bases between.

This clonotype was picked up a small number of times. The chain has TRBV27 and TRBJ2-1; 7 positions agree with TRBD1. The J segment lost 4 bases and the V segment lost 7 bases, leaving 7 bases of the junction unmatched. CDR3 length: 14 residues. CDR1 is MNHEY and CDR2 is SMNVEV in the germline V gene (reference sequence). The CDR3 DNA reads TGTGCCAGCACAAGAGGGACAGCGTACAATGAGCAGTTCTTC. As protein: CASTRGTAYNEQFF.

J is TRBJ2-7 and V is TRBV5-4; D is unclear. The CDR3 totals 14 residues. The germline V and J ends were trimmed by 1 base and 4 bases, with 12 bases remaining between them. Germline CDR1 SGHNT, CDR2 YYREEE (reference sequence). The CDR3 here is CASSLLAIPYEQYF. The DNA of the CDR3 is TGTGCCAGCAGCTTGTTGGCAATCCCTTACGAGCAGTACTTC. Variable domain in full (rest from reference TRBV5-4 and TRBJ2-7): ETGVTQSPTHLIKTRGQQVTLRCSSQSGHNTVSWYQQALGQGPQFIFQYYREEENGRGNFPPRFSGLQFPNYSSELNVNALELDDSALYLCASSLLAIPYEQYFGPGTRLTVT.

In this sample, this clonotype turned up a few times. The chain carries TRBV6-5 and TRBJ2-7; D not resolved. Germline CDR1 is MNHEY and CDR2 is SVGAGI. This CDR3 is built from 13 residues. Trimming cost V 2 bases and J 3 bases, with 8 bases left between them. CDR3 in DNA: TGTGCCAGCAGTTACGCAGTCCTCTACGAGCAGTACTTC. As protein: CASSYAVLYEQYF.

Concerning this clonotype: One end of the junction fails to match germline, which may point to a read error. The V gene is TRBV7-8, the J gene TRBJ2-7; D possibly corresponds to TRBD2 (6 bases). Germline CDR1 SGHVS, CDR2 FQNEAQ. The length of the CDR3 is 14 residues. CDR3 coding DNA: TGTGCCAGCAGCCCACCAGGGACTTACTACGAGCAGTGCTTC. Encoded protein: CASSPPGTYYEQCF.

The V gene is TRBV2, the J gene TRBJ2-7; D gene uncertain. CDR1 SNHLY and CDR2 FYNNEI come from the germline V gene. The CDR3 covers 13 residues. V lost 3 bases and J 3 bases, leaving 9 bases between the germline ends. CDR3 sequence: CASSDESFYEQYF. CDR3 bases: TGTGCCAGCAGTGATGAGAGCTTCTACGAGCAGTACTTC.

The table lists this clonotype with a few counts. The genes are TRBV19 and TRBJ2-1; TRBD2 agrees at 14 bases. Looked up from germline, CDR1 is LNHDA and CDR2 is SQIVND (reference sequence). CDR3 size: 20 residues. The V and J ends lost 1 base and 7 bases, in that order; junction bases with no gene match: 15. In DNA form, the CDR3 reads TGTGCCAGTAGTATAGTCGGGGGACTAGCGGGGGTCCAACGCGTTAATGAGCAGTTCTTC. This translates into CASSIVGGLAGVQRVNEQFF.

This clonotype was counted only a few times. The chain carries TRBV12-3 or TRBV12-4 and TRBJ2-5, with 7 nucleotides matching TRBD2. CDR3 length equals 15 residues. V lost 1 base and J lost 3; bases outside the gene matches: 5. CDR3 in amino acids: CASSLVGGEEETQYF. CDR3 coding DNA: TGTGCCAGCAGTTTAGTTGGGGGGGAGGAAGAGACCCAGTACTTC.

This clonotype came up a few times. V is TRBV24-1 and J is TRBJ2-1; 9 bases line up with TRBD1. Trimming took 5 bases from V and 7 from J; bases not matched to a gene: 11. The length of the CDR3 is 16 residues. CDR1 KGHDR and CDR2 SFDVKD come from the germline V gene. In DNA form, the CDR3 reads TGTGCCACCAGTGCCCCGGGACAGGGTTATGGGAATGAGCAGTTCTTC. This codes for CATSAPGQGYGNEQFF.

The rearrangement uses TRBV4-1 and TRBJ2-1, with a tentative D call TRBD1 (6 bases). Looked up from germline, CDR1 is MGHRA and CDR2 is YSYEKL. The ends were cut back, 1 base at V and 9 bases at J, with 10 bases in the middle. CDR3 length equals 13 residues. CDR3 protein: CASSQVQGGEQFF. CDR3 nucleotides: TGCGCCAGCAGCCAAGTACAGGGTGGTGAGCAGTTCTTC.

This rearrangement joins TRBV4-3 to TRBJ2-1; D might be TRBD1 (5 bases). Germline V CDR1 and CDR2: LGHNA, YSLEER. Trimming left V 2 bases short and J 5 bases short, with 7 bases between. The CDR3 has 13 residues. The DNA for the CDR3 is TGCGCCAGCAGCCAACTGGACAACAATGAGCAGTTCTTC. Its protein product is CASSQLDNNEQFF.

This clonotype has more than one count but fewer than ten. This chain links TRBV7-6 with TRBJ1-5; the match to TRBD1 covers 7 bases. CDR3 size: 15 residues. Unmatched junction bases numbered 6, after V lost 4 bases and J lost 3 bases. Germline V CDR1 and CDR2: SGHVS, FNYEAQ. CDR3 bases: TGTGCCAGCAGCTCCCGACAGGGACCCAATCAGCCCCAGCATTTT. Translated: CASSSRQGPNQPQHF.